Shown below are 23 T cell receptor beta chains from a single sample sequenced in a study of cytomegalovirus exposure and HLA in healthy donors. This PCR relied on a set of 60 Vbeta primers and 13 Jbeta primers. Libraries were prepared by immunoSEQ multiplex PCR; TCRdb keeps only in-frame clonotypes and omits some of them. The data hold about 99,000 clones, with around 80% observed a single time. Sequenced input: PBMCs. The receptor set was obtained from a woman aged 18 to 35 in good health and CMV-seropositive.

This sequence joins TRBV25-1 and TRBJ2-7; TRBD1 aligns across 7 bases. V lost 3 bases, J lost 5 bases, and 4 bases stayed unmatched. CDR1 is MGHDK, CDR2 SYGVNS, per germline. This CDR3 comprises 13 residues. CDR3 sequence: CASSDYRGNEQYF. The DNA for the CDR3 is TGTGCCAGCAGTGATTACAGGGGAAACGAGCAGTACTTC.

The rearrangement uses TRBV7-6 and TRBJ2-1; TRBD2 matches 8 bases. With 0 bases clipped from V and 6 bases from J, the junction kept 7 bases outside the gene matches. CDR3 length: 16 amino acids. CDR1 SGHVS and CDR2 FNYEAQ come from the germline V gene. Here the CDR3 reads CASSLASSGDGNEQFF. The CDR3 region has the DNA TGTGCCAGCAGCTTAGCGAGTAGCGGGGATGGCAATGAGCAGTTCTTC. The variable domain in full, with the rest retrieved from reference TRBV7-6 and TRBJ2-1, is GAGVSQSPRYKVTKRGQDVALRCDPISGHVSLYWYRQALGQGPEFLTYFNYEAQQDKSGLPNDRFSAERPEGSISTLTIQRTEQRDSAMYRCASSLASSGDGNEQFFGPGTRLTVL.

This chain joins TRBV11-3 and TRBJ2-1; 8 bases map to TRBD2. The CDR3 length is 19 residues. Germline-derived CDR1 and CDR2 are SGHNT and YENEEA. J was trimmed by 0 bases and V by 4 bases; bases with no gene match: 14. CDR3 protein: CASSSPTSGTSSSYNEQFF. CDR3 DNA sequence: TGTGCCAGCAGCTCACCCACTAGCGGAACTTCTAGCTCCTACAATGAGCAGTTCTTC.

The chain uses TRBV9 and TRBJ2-1; D might be TRBD1 (6 bases). This CDR3 region has 16 residues. V lost 4 bases and J 0 bases, leaving 14 bases between the germline ends. CDR1 and CDR2 from the germline V gene are SGDLS and YYNGEE. CDR3 nucleotides: TGTGCCAGCAGCCTACAGGGTGATGACTCCTACAATGAGCAGTTCTTC. Translated, it gives CASSLQGDDSYNEQFF.

J is TRBJ1-2 and V is TRBV5-1; 7 nucleotides line up with TRBD1. Unmatched junction bases numbered 5, after V lost 4 bases and J lost 2 bases. Germline V gene lookup returns CDR1 SGHRS and CDR2 YFSETQ. The CDR3 runs to 14 residues. The CDR3 sequence is CASSRETGNYGYTF. The CDR3 DNA reads as TGCGCCAGCAGCAGAGAGACAGGGAACTATGGCTACACCTTC.

This clone was observed once. This chain joins TRBV9 and TRBJ2-5; 11 bases line up with TRBD1. The V and J ends lost 3 bases and 5 bases, in that order; junction bases with no gene match: 9. The CDR3 covers 16 residues. CDR1 and CDR2 (germline): SGDLS, YYNGEE. The CDR3 loop reads CASSARDRGEGETQYF. CDR3 DNA sequence: TGTGCCAGCAGCGCCAGGGACAGGGGGGAGGGGGAGACCCAGTACTTC.

A few counts support this clone. This rearrangement joins TRBV6-5 to TRBJ2-1; TRBD2 matches at 9 bases. V trimming: 4 bases; J trimming: 7 bases; junction bases outside the gene matches: 8. This CDR3 has 15 amino acids. The germline gives CDR1 MNHEY, CDR2 SVGAGI. As DNA, the CDR3 is TGTGCCAGCAGTTGGCGGGGGGGCCTTGGGAATGAGCAGTTCTTC. This codes for CASSWRGGLGNEQFF.

This clone was recorded a few times. The genes are TRBV5-1 and TRBJ2-2, with D perhaps matching TRBD1 (5 bases). CDR1 and CDR2 from the germline V gene are SGHRS and YFSETQ. Between the trimmed V and J ends, which lost 4 bases and 6 bases, there was a span of 13 bases. The CDR3 spans 14 residues. In nucleotides, the CDR3 is TGCGCCAGCAGCCAGCAAGGCAGGGCCGGGGAGCTGTTTTTT. Residues: CASSQQGRAGELFF.

This chain connects TRBV10-3 to TRBJ2-1; D remains unclear. The germline V and J ends were trimmed by 10 bases and 5 bases, with 18 bases remaining between them. This CDR3 is 14 amino acids long. Germline assignment: CDR1 ENHRY and CDR2 SYGVKD. CDR3 coding DNA: TGTGCCACCTCCGTACAAGCGCCAAACAATGAGCAGTTCTTC. Protein: CATSVQAPNNEQFF.

This chain uses TRBV28 with TRBJ2-7; 7 bases match TRBD2. The CDR3 consists of 12 residues. Germline V gene lookup returns CDR1 MDHEN and CDR2 SYDVKM. Trimming cost V 7 bases and J 5 bases; bases outside gene matches: 5. The CDR3 protein is CASTMGGDEQYF. CDR3 nucleotides: TGTGCCAGCACTATGGGAGGGGACGAGCAGTACTTC.

This clone has a single count. This chain links TRBV28 with TRBJ1-2; 9 nucleotides align to TRBD1. Unmatched junction bases numbered 11, after V lost 3 bases and J lost 3 bases. Germline lookup yields CDR1 MDHEN and CDR2 SYDVKM. The CDR3 consists of 17 residues. The CDR3 nucleotides read TGTGCCAGCAGTTTGGGGGACAGGGTCCTCACGGACTATGGCTACACCTTC. Encoded protein: CASSLGDRVLTDYGYTF.

This chain uses TRBV18 with TRBJ2-7; perhaps TRBD2 as D (5 bases). V lost 3 bases and J lost 3, with 12 bases in between. Per germline, CDR1 KGHSH and CDR2 LQKENI. This CDR3 contains 14 residues. In DNA form, the CDR3 reads TGTGCCAGCTCACCTCCGGGAACCCGCTACGAGCAGTACTTC. It is translated as CASSPPGTRYEQYF. The full variable domain, in which reference TRBV18 and TRBJ2-7 provide the parts outside the CDR3, is NAGVMQNPRHLVRRRGQEARLRCSPMKGHSHVYWYRQLPEEGLKFMVYLQKENIIDESGMPKERFSAEFPKEGPSILRIQQVVRGDSAAYFCASSPPGTRYEQYFGPGTRLTVT.

The chain uses TRBV7-9 and TRBJ1-5; D is uncertain. The CDR3 has 14 residues. V shed 10 bases and J shed 3 bases, with 16 bases lying between them. The V gene's germline CDR1 is SEHNR and CDR2 FQNEAQ (reference sequence). The CDR3 is CATSESRLNQPQHF. The CDR3 DNA sequence: TGTGCCACCTCGGAGAGCAGACTCAATCAGCCCCAGCATTTT.

The chain uses TRBV5-1 and TRBJ2-1, with 7 bases identical to TRBD2. The CDR3 extends over 14 amino acids. V trimming: 3 bases; J trimming: 7 bases; junction bases outside the gene matches: 7. CDR1 and CDR2 from the germline V gene are SGHRS and YFSETQ. CDR3 in amino acids: CASSSLTSSNEQFF. The CDR3 nucleotides read TGCGCCAGCAGCTCGCTGACTAGCTCTAATGAGCAGTTCTTC.

V usage is TRBV6-5 and J usage is TRBJ2-7; the D gene is possibly TRBD1 (6 bases). The V gene's germline CDR1 is MNHEY and CDR2 SVGAGI. V gave up 6 bases and J gave up 7 bases, with 19 bases separating them. The CDR3 covers 14 residues. The DNA for the CDR3 is TGTGCCAGCAGCGCTCAGAAGACAGGCCGAGAGCAGTACTTC. Its translation is CASSAQKTGREQYF.

The genes are TRBV30 and TRBJ1-5; TRBD1 matches at 7 bases. CDR1 and CDR2 from the germline V gene are GTSNPN and SVGIG (reference sequence). V trimming: 0 bases; J trimming: 4 bases; junction bases outside the gene matches: 3. This CDR3 comprises 14 residues. The CDR3: CAWSVSGGNQPQHF. Written as DNA, the CDR3 is TGTGCCTGGAGTGTTTCAGGGGGGAATCAGCCCCAGCATTTT.

The V and J genes are TRBV5-1 and TRBJ2-7; D might be TRBD2 (6 bases). The V and J ends lost 5 bases and 1 base respectively, with 16 bases between them. Germline CDR1 is SGHRS and CDR2 is YFSETQ. The CDR3 consists of 15 residues. The CDR3 DNA reads as TGCGCCAGCAGAACCGGGACTTACTATTCCTACGAGCAGTACTTC. Translated: CASRTGTYYSYEQYF.

V usage is TRBV5-1 and J usage is TRBJ2-1; 15 bases fit TRBD2. CDR3 length: 16 amino acids. Germline CDR1 reads SGHRS; CDR2 reads YFSETQ. With 4 bases clipped from V and 7 bases from J, the junction kept 6 bases outside the gene matches. The CDR3 region has the DNA TGCGCCAGCAGCCCTGGACTAGCGGGAGGGAGGAATGAGCAGTTCTTC. Translated, it gives CASSPGLAGGRNEQFF.

V is TRBV27 and J is TRBJ1-4; TRBD1 matches at 10 bases. This CDR3 contains 18 residues. Trimming at V came to 2 bases and at J to 5 bases, leaving 11 bases not matched to a gene. The V gene's germline CDR1 is MNHEY and CDR2 SMNVEV (reference sequence). The CDR3 sequence: CASSLGAGTGVVNEKLFF. Written as DNA, the CDR3 is TGTGCCAGCAGTTTAGGTGCCGGGACAGGGGTCGTAAATGAAAAACTGTTTTTT. Together with reference TRBV27 and TRBJ1-4, the CDR3 gives the full variable domain: EAQVTQNPRYLITVTGKKLTVTCSQNMNHEYMSWYRQDPGLGLRQIYYSMNVEVTDKGDVPEGYKVSRKEKRNFPLILESPSPNQTSLYFCASSLGAGTGVVNEKLFFGSGTQLSVL.

The chain uses TRBV6-5 and TRBJ1-6; 9 positions agree with TRBD1. Germline V gives CDR1 MNHEY, CDR2 SVGAGI. Trimming removed 0 bases from V and 9 bases from J; junction bases left unmatched: 3. The CDR3 covers 15 residues. The CDR3 nucleotides are TGTGCCAGCAGTTACTCCGGACAGGGGATTTCACCCCTCCACTTT. It codes for CASSYSGQGISPLHF.

V is TRBV27 and J is TRBJ2-7; TRBD2 matches 13 bases. This CDR3 contains 15 residues. V lost 7 bases to trimming and J lost 4 bases; unmatched junction nucleotides: 7. Germline CDR1 and CDR2: MNHEY and SMNVEV (reference sequence). For the CDR3, the DNA is TGTGCCAGCACCCGGGGACTAGCGGGGAAATACGAGCAGTACTTC. It translates to CASTRGLAGKYEQYF.

This clone was seen a single time. The chain combines TRBV7-8 with TRBJ2-5, with TRBD1 as a possible D gene (6 bases). The germline CDR1 and CDR2 sequences are SGHVS and FQNEAQ. V was trimmed by 3 bases and J by 1 base, leaving 9 bases between them. The CDR3 spans 14 residues. CDR3: CASSFDRTQETQYF. The CDR3 DNA sequence: TGTGCCAGCAGCTTTGACAGGACCCAAGAGACCCAGTACTTC.

The chain carries TRBV5-1 and TRBJ2-6; 7 bases match TRBD1. This CDR3 comprises 15 residues. Per the germline V gene, CDR1 is SGHRS and CDR2 is YFSETQ. Unmatched junction bases numbered 2, after V lost 4 bases and J lost 1 base. The CDR3 loop is CASSVQGSGANVLTF. The CDR3 coding sequence is TGCGCCAGCAGCGTACAGGGGTCTGGGGCCAACGTCCTGACTTTC.